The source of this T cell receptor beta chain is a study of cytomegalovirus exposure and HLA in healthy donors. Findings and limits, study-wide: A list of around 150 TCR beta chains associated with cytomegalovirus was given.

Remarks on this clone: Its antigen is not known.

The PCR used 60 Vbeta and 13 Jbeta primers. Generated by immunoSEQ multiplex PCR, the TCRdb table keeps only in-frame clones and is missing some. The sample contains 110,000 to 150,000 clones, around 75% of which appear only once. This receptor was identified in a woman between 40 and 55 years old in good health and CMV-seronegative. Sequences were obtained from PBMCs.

The CDR3 loop reads CASSLVAATEAFF. The DNA of the CDR3 is TGTGCCAGCAGCTTAGTGGCGGCCACTGAAGCTTTCTTT. V is TRBV7-9 and J is TRBJ1-1; no reliable D call. The V and J ends lost 1 base and 4 bases respectively, with 7 bases between them. The germline V gene encodes CDR1 SEHNR and CDR2 FQNEAQ (reference sequence). The CDR3 runs 13 residues. Looking up the rest from reference TRBV7-9 and TRBJ1-1 gives the full variable domain: DTGVSQNPRHKITKRGQNVTFRCDPISEHNRLYWYRQTLGQGPEFLTYFQNEAQLEKSRLLSDRFSAERPKGSFSTLEIQRTEQGDSAMYLCASSLVAATEAFFGQGTRLTVV.